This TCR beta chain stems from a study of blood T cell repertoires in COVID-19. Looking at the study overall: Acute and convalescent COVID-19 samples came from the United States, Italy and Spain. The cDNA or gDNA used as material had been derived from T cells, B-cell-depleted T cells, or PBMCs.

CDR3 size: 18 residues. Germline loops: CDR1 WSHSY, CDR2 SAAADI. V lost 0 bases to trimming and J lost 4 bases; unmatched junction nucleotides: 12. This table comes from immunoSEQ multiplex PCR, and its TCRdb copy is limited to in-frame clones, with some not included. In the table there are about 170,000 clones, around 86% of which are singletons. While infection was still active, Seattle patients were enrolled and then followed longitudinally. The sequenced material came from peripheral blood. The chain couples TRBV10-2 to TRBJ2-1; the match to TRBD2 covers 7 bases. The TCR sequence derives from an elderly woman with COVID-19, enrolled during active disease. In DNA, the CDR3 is TGCGCCAGCAGTGAGTCTTCGGGCCATAGCGGGTATTACAATGAGCAGTTCTTC. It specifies CASSESSGHSGYYNEQFF.